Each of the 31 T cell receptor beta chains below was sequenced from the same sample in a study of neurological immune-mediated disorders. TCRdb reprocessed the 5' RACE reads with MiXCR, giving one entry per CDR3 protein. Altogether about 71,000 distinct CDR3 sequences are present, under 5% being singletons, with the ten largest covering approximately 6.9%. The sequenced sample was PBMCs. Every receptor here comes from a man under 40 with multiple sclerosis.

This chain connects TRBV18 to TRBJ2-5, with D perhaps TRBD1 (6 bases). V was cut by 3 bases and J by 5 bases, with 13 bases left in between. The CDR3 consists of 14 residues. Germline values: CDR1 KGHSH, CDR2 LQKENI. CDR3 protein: CASSPPGDRETQYF. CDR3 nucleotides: TGTGCCAGCTCACCTCCAGGGGACCGGGAGACCCAGTACTTC.

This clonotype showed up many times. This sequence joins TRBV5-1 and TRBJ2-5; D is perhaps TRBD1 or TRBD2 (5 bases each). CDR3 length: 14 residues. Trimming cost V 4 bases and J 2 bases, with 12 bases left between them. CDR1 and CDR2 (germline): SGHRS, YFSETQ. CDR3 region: CASSVGTNQETQYF. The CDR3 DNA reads TGCGCCAGCAGCGTTGGGACGAATCAAGAGACCCAGTACTTC.

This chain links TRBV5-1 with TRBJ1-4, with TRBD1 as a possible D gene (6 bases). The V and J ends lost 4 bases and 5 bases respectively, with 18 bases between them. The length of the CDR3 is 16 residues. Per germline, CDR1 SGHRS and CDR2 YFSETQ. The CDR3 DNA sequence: TGCGCCAGCAGCGCGGCGCCCCGGACAGTGAATGAAAAACTGTTTTTT. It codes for CASSAAPRTVNEKLFF.

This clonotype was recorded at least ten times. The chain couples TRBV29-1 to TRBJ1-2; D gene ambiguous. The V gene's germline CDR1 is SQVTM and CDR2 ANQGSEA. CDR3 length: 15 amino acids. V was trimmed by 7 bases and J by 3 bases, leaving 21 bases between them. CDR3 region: CSAGLWTGMDYGYTF. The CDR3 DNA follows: TGCAGCGCCGGGCTATGGACCGGAATGGACTATGGCTACACCTTC.

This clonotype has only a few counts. CDR3 DNA sequence: TGCGCCAGCAAAAGTCTAGGGTTTGGCACTGAAGCTTTCTTT. This codes for CASKSLGFGTEAFF. The chain joins TRBV5-1 to TRBJ1-1; D is unresolved. Trimming pared 6 bases from V and 4 bases from J, leaving 16 bases between. The CDR3 runs to 14 residues. CDR1 SGHRS and CDR2 YFSETQ come from the germline V gene.

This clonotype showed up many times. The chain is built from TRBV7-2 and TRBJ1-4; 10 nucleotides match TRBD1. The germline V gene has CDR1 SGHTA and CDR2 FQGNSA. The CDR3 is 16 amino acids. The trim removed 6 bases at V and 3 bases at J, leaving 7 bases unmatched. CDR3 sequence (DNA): TGTGCCAGCAGTCGCACCGGGACAGGGGCTAATGAAAAACTGTTTTTT. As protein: CASSRTGTGANEKLFF.

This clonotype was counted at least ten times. This chain's CDR3 is CASSVGLGTLDSYEQYF. The CDR3, as DNA: TGTGCCAGCAGCGTAGGCCTGGGGACCTTGGATTCCTACGAGCAGTACTTC. This chain connects TRBV9 to TRBJ2-7; D assignment may be TRBD1 or TRBD2 (5 bases each). Trimming shortened V by 0 bases and J by 1 base, and 17 bases separated the two germline ends. This CDR3 comprises 17 residues. The germline V gene encodes CDR1 SGDLS and CDR2 YYNGEE.

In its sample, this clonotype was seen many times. CDR3 DNA sequence: TGTGCCAGCAGAGTTCAGGGCGGGGAGCTGTTTTTT. Translating gives CASRVQGGELFF. This chain connects TRBV6-6 to TRBJ2-2; D may be TRBD1 (5 bases). V gave up 6 bases and J gave up 7 bases, with 9 bases separating them. The CDR3 is made up of 12 amino acids. Germline V CDR1 and CDR2: MNHNY, SVGAGI (reference sequence).

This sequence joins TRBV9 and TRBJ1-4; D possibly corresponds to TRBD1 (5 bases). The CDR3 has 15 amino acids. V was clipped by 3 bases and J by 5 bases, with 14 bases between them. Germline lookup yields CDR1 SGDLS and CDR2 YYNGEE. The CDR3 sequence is CASSAHGTPNEKLFF. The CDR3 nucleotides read TGTGCCAGCAGCGCTCATGGGACGCCAAATGAAAAACTGTTTTTT.

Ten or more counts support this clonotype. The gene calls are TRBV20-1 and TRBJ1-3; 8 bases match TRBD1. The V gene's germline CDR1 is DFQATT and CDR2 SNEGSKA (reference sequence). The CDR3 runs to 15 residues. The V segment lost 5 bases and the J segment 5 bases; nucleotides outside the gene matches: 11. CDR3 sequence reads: CSALTGAEGRNTIYF. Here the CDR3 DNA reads TGCAGTGCTTTGACAGGGGCTGAGGGGAGAAACACCATATATTTT.

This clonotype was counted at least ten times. In nucleotides, the CDR3 is TGTGCCACCAGTGATTTCCGACTAGCGGGGGGCGAAGAGACCCAGTACTTC. It encodes CATSDFRLAGGEETQYF. The J gene is TRBJ2-5, the V gene TRBV24-1; 13 bases align to TRBD2. The V gene end was trimmed by 1 base and the J gene end by 3 bases; junction bases not matched to a gene: 4. Per the germline V gene, CDR1 is KGHDR and CDR2 is SFDVKD. The length of the CDR3 is 17 residues.

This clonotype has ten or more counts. CDR3: CASSPAQRTTQYF. DNA for the CDR3: TGTGCCAGCAGCCCGGCCCAACGTACCACGCAGTATTTT. V usage is TRBV7-3 and J usage is TRBJ2-3; no firm D call. The CDR3 runs to 13 residues. Germline V gene lookup returns CDR1 SGHTA and CDR2 FQGTGA. V lost 5 bases to trimming and J lost 9 bases, with 15 bases between them.

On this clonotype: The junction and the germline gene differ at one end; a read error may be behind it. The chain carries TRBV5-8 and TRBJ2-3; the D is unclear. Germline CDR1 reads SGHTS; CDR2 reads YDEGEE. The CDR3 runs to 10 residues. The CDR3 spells CARSLASQYF. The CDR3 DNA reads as TGTGCCAGAAGCTTGGCCTCTCAGTATTTT.

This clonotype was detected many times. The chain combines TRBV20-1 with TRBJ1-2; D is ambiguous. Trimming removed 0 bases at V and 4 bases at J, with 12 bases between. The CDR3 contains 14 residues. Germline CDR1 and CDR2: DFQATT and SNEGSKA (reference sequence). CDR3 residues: CSARDFEVPYGYTF. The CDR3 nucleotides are TGCAGTGCTAGAGATTTTGAGGTTCCCTATGGCTACACCTTC.

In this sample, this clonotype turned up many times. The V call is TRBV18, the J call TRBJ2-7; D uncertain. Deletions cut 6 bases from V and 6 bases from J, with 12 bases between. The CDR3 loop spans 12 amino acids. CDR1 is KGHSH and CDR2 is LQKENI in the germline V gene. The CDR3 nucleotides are TGTGCCAGCTCTACGGCAACGTCCGAGCAGTACTTC. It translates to CASSTATSEQYF.

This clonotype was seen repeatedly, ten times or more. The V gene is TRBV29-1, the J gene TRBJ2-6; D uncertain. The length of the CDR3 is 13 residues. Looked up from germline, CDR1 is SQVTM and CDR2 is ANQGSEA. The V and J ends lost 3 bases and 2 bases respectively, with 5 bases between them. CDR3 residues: CSVDYTGANVLTF. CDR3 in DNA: TGCAGCGTTGATTATACTGGGGCCAACGTCCTGACTTTC. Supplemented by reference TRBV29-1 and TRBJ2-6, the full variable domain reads SAVISQKPSRDICQRGTSLTIQCQVDSQVTMMFWYRQQPGQSLTLIATANQGSEATYESGFVIDKFPISRPNLTFSTLTVSNMSPEDSSIYLCSVDYTGANVLTFGAGSRLTVL.

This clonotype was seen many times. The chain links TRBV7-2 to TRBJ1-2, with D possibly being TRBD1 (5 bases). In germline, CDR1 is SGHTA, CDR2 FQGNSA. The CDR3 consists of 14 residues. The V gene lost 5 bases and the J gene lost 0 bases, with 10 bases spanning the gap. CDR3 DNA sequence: TGTGCCAGCAGCCGACGGGGCTCTAACTATGGCTACACCTTC. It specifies CASSRRGSNYGYTF.

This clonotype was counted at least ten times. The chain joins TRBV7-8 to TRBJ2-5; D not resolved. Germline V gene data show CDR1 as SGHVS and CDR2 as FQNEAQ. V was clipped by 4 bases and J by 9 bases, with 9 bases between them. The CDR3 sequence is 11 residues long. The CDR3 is CASSSGVPQYF. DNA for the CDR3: TGTGCCAGCAGCTCCGGAGTCCCCCAGTACTTC.

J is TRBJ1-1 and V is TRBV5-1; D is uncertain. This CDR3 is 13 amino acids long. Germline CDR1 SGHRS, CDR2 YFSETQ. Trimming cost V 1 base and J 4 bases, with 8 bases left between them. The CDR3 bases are TGCGCCAGCAGCTTGAATCCAGTCACTGAAGCTTTCTTT. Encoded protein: CASSLNPVTEAFF.

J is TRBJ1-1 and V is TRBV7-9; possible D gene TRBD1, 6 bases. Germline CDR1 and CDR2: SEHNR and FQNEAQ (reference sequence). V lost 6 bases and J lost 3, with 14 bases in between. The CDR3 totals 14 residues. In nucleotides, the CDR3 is TGTGCCAGCAGTCGGCTGGGGGGCTACACTGAAGCTTTCTTT. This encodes CASSRLGGYTEAFF.

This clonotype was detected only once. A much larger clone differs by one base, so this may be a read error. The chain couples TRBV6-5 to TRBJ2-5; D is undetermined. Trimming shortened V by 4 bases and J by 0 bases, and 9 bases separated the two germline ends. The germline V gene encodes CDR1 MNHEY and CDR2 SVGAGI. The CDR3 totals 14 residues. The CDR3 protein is CASSFSLDQETQYF. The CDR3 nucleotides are TGTGCCAGCAGTTTCTCTCTGGACCAAGAGACCCAGTACTTC.

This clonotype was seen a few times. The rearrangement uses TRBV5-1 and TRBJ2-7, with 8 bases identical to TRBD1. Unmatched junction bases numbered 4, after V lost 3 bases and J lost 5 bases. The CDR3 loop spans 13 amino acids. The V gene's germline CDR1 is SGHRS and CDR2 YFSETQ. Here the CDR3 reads CASSYPGGDEQYF. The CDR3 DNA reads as TGCGCCAGCAGCTATCCAGGGGGCGACGAGCAGTACTTC.

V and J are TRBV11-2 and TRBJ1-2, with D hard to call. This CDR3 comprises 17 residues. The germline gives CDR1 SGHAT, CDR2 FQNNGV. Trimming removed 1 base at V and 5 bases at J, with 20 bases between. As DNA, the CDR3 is TGTGCCAGCAGCTTAGGCCCAAAGGACGGCTATACTTATGGCTACACCTTC. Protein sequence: CASSLGPKDGYTYGYTF. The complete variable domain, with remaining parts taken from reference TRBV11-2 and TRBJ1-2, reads EAGVAQSPRYKIIEKRQSVAFWCNPISGHATLYWYQQILGQGPKLLIQFQNNGVVDDSQLPKDRFSAERLKGVDSTLKIQPAKLEDSAVYLCASSLGPKDGYTYGYTFGSGTRLTVV.

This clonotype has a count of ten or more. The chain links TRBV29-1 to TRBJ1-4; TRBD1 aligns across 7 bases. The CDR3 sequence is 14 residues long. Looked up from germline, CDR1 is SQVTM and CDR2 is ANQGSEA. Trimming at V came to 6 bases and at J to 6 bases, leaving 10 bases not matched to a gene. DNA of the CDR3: TGCAGCGTCCGTAAGACAGGGAAGGATGAAAAACTGTTTTTT. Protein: CSVRKTGKDEKLFF.

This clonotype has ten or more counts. The DNA for the CDR3 is TGCGCCAGCAGCTTGGTGATGCGGACTGAAGCTTTCTTT. As protein: CASSLVMRTEAFF. The chain is built from TRBV5-1 and TRBJ1-1; no clear D. The CDR3 consists of 13 residues. Germline V gene lookup returns CDR1 SGHRS and CDR2 YFSETQ. Trimming cost V 0 bases and J 5 bases, with 8 bases left between them.

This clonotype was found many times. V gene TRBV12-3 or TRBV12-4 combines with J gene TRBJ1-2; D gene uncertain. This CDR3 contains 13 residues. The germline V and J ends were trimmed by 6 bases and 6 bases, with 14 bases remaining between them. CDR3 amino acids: CASSRRRADGYTF. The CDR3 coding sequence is TGTGCCAGCAGCCGACGCAGAGCGGATGGCTACACCTTC.

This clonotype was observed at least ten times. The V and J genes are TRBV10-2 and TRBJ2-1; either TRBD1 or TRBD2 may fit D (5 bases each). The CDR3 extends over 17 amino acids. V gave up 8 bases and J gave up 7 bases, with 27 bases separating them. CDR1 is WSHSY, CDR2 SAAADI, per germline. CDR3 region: CASREFSVRGLSNEQFF. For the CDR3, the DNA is TGCGCCAGCCGGGAATTTTCGGTCCGGGGCCTTTCAAATGAGCAGTTCTTC.

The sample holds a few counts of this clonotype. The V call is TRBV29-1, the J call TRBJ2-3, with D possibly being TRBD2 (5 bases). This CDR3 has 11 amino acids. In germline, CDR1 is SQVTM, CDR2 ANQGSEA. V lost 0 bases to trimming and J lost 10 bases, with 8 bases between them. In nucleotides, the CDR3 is TGCAGCGTTGAAGATCTCGGGGCGCAGTATTTT. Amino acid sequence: CSVEDLGAQYF.

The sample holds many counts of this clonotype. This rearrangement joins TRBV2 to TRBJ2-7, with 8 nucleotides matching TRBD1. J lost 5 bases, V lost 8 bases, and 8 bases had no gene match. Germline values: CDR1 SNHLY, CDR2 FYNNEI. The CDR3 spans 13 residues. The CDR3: CASSGTGQDEQYF. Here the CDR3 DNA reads TGTGCCAGCTCCGGGACAGGTCAGGACGAGCAGTACTTC.

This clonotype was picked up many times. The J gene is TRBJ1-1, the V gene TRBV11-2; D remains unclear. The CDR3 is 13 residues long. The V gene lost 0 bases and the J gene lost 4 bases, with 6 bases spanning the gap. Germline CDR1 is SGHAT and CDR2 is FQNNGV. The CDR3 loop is CASSLEGLTEAFF. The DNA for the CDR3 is TGTGCCAGCAGCTTAGAGGGCCTCACTGAAGCTTTCTTT.

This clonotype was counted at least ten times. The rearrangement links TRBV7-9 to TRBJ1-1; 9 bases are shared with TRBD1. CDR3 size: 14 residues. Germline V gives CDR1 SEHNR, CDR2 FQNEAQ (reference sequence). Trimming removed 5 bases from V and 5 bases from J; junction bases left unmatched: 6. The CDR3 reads CASSPGQGFTEAFF. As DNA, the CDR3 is TGTGCCAGCAGCCCGGGACAGGGCTTTACTGAAGCTTTCTTT.